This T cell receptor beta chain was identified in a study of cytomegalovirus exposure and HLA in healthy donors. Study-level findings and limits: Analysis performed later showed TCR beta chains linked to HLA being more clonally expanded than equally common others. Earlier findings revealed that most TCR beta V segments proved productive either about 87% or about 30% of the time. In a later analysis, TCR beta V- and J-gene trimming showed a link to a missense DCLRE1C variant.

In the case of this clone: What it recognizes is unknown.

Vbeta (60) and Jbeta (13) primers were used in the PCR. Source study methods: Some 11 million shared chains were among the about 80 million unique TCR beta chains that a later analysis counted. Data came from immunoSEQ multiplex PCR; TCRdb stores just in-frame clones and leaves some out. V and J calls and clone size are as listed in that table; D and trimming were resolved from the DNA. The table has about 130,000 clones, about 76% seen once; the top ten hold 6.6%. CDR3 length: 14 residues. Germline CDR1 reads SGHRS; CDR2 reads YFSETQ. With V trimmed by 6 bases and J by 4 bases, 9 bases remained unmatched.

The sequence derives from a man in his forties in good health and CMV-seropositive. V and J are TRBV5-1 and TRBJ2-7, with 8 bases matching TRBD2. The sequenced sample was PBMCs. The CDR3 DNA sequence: TGCGCCAGCAATCCCGGGGGGGTGATTTACGAGCAGTACTTC. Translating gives CASNPGGVIYEQYF.